The 7 T cell receptor beta chains below all came from one sample that was sequenced in a study of OX40 agonist ivuxolimab in advanced cancers. Profiled with immunoSEQ multiplex PCR; TCRdb holds only in-frame clones, not every one. The sample shows about 93,000 clones, about 90% of them seen only once. The sequenced sample was CD4+ or CD8+ T cells sorted from blood, obtained in a trial of the OX40 agonist ivuxolimab. The source is an adult with an advanced solid tumor such as melanoma, head and neck, liver or kidney cancer.

This chain links TRBV9 with TRBJ2-3, with TRBD2 matching 9 bases. The CDR3 contains 18 residues. Looked up from germline, CDR1 is SGDLS and CDR2 is YYNGEE. V lost 2 bases and J lost 3; bases outside the gene matches: 13. CDR3 residues: CASSVVLAGLPLTDTQYF. The CDR3 DNA reads as TGTGCCAGCAGCGTTGTGCTAGCGGGGCTGCCATTGACAGATACGCAGTATTTT.

The genes are TRBV30 and TRBJ1-2; 8 bases match TRBD1. CDR1 GTSNPN and CDR2 SVGIG come from the germline V gene (reference sequence). The CDR3 is 13 residues long. The V segment lost 3 bases and the J segment 6 bases; nucleotides outside the gene matches: 6. CDR3 nucleotide sequence: TGTGCCTGGAGACAGACAGGGGTGGATGGCTACACCTTC. This translates into CAWRQTGVDGYTF. Looking up the rest from reference TRBV30 and TRBJ1-2 gives the full variable domain: SQTIHQWPATLVQPVGSPLSLECTVEGTSNPNLYWYRQAAGRGLQLLFYSVGIGQISSEVPQNLSASRPQDRQFILSSKKLLLSDSGFYLCAWRQTGVDGYTFGSGTRLTVV.

The V gene is TRBV2, the J gene TRBJ2-4; D remains ambiguous. Trimming stripped 3 bases from V and 5 bases from J, with 11 bases between. Germline CDR1 SNHLY, CDR2 FYNNEI. The CDR3 runs 14 residues. This CDR3 reads CASSDRTGQNIQYF. CDR3 in DNA: TGTGCCAGCAGTGATCGGACGGGCCAAAACATTCAGTACTTC.

The CDR3 spells CASSPRDLDGYTF. CDR3 coding DNA: TGTGCCAGCAGCCCCCGGGACCTTGATGGCTACACCTTC. The J gene is TRBJ1-2, the V gene TRBV7-8, with D possibly TRBD1 on 5 matching bases. V gave up 5 bases and J gave up 6 bases, with 13 bases separating them. The CDR3 totals 13 residues. Per the germline V gene, CDR1 is SGHVS and CDR2 is FQNEAQ.

V and J are TRBV6-4 and TRBJ2-3; no reliable D call. The CDR3 covers 18 residues. V lost 8 bases and J 0 bases, leaving 24 bases between the germline ends. Germline loops: CDR1 MRHNA, CDR2 SNTAGT. CDR3 in amino acids: CASQIRSPVAHSTDTQYF. DNA for the CDR3: TGTGCCAGCCAGATACGGTCTCCCGTCGCCCATAGCACAGATACGCAGTATTTT.

The gene calls are TRBV27 and TRBJ1-6, with D uncertain. Germline CDR1 reads MNHEY; CDR2 reads SMNVEV (reference sequence). This CDR3 is built from 16 residues. Between the trimmed V and J ends, which lost 0 bases and 8 bases, there was a span of 14 bases. The CDR3 sequence: CASSLSLGWQYSPLHF. The CDR3 DNA reads as TGTGCCAGCAGTTTATCTTTGGGGTGGCAGTATTCACCCCTCCACTTT.

This rearrangement joins TRBV14 to TRBJ2-3, with TRBD2 matching over 8 bases. The V gene end was trimmed by 1 base and the J gene end by 4 bases; junction bases not matched to a gene: 1. This CDR3 spans 14 amino acids. Germline assignment: CDR1 SGHDN and CDR2 FVKESK. The CDR3 coding sequence is TGTGCCAGCAGCCAAGGACTAGCGTCAGATACGCAGTATTTT. This codes for CASSQGLASDTQYF.